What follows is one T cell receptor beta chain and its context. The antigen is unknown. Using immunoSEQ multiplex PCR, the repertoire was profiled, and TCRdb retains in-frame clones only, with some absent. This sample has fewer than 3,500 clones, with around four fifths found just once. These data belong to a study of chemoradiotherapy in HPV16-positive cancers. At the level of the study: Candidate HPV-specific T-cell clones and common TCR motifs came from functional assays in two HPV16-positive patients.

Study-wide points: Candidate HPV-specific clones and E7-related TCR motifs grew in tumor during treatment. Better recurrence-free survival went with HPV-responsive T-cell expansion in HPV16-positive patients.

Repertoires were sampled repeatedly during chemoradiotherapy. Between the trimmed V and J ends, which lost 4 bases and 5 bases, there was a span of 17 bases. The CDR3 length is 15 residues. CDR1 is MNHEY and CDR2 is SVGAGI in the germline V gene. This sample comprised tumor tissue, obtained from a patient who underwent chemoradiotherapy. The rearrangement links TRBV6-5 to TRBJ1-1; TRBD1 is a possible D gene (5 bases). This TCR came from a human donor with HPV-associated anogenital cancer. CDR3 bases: TGTGCCAGCAGTTCACCTTCCGGGGGATGGACTGAAGCTTTCTTT. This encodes CASSSPSGGWTEAFF.